Sequencing of this TCR delta chain was carried out in a study of human gamma delta and Vdelta1 T cells. Findings and caveats of the study: Acute myeloid leukemia was reportedly broadly targeted by polyclonal Delta One T cells.

The CDR3 has 18 residues. The V gene lost 0 bases and the J gene lost 8 bases, with 25 bases spanning the gap. CDR1 and CDR2 (germline): TSWWSYY, QGS. TCRdb fed the PCR reads into CATT to redo clone calling. The sample holds some 6,500 delta-chain clones, about 43% seen once. This clone was observed a handful of times. Its antigen is still unknown. The chain is built from TRDV1 and TRDJ1, with a tentative D call TRDD2 (6 bases). Input material: Vdelta1 gamma-delta T cells from blood grown in culture (DOT cells). The TCR was taken from a human donor in good health. CDR3 sequence: CALGELVVLQGWEPKLIF. CDR3 DNA: TGTGCTCTTGGGGAACTAGTGGTCCTACAAGGCTGGGAACCAAAACTCATCTTT.